Below, 6 T cell receptor beta chains from the same sample are listed, as sequenced in a study of cytomegalovirus exposure and HLA in healthy donors. The PCR had 60 Vbeta and 13 Jbeta primers. Produced via immunoSEQ multiplex PCR; TCRdb's table is partial and in-frame only. The sample contains 150,000 to 200,000 clones, roughly 73% of which appear only once. The material sequenced was PBMCs. These receptors came from a woman in her twenties or thirties in good health and CMV-seronegative.

This clone has a handful of counts. V is TRBV5-1 and J is TRBJ1-4; 10 positions agree with TRBD1. The germline V gene encodes CDR1 SGHRS and CDR2 YFSETQ. J lost 5 bases, V lost 1 base, and 5 bases had no gene match. This CDR3 is built from 16 residues. CDR3 DNA sequence: TGCGCCAGCAGCTTGAGTCGGGGACAGGGGAATGAAAAACTGTTTTTT. This sequence encodes CASSLSRGQGNEKLFF.

The rearrangement links TRBV19 to TRBJ2-7, with D perhaps matching TRBD1 (6 bases). V lost 4 bases and J 4 bases, leaving 17 bases between the germline ends. The germline CDR1 and CDR2 sequences are LNHDA and SQIVND (reference sequence). This CDR3 is 15 amino acids long. The CDR3 region has the DNA TGTGCCAGTAGTACCCAACAGGGACCGGAGTACGAGCAGTACTTC. Translating gives CASSTQQGPEYEQYF. Combining the CDR3 with reference TRBV19 and TRBJ2-7 gives the whole variable domain DGGITQSPKYLFRKEGQNVTLSCEQNLNHDAMYWYRQDPGQGLRLIYYSQIVNDFQKGDIAEGYSVSREKKESFPLTVTSAQKNPTAFYLCASSTQQGPEYEQYFGPGTRLTVT.

The V gene is TRBV30, the J gene TRBJ1-3; perhaps TRBD1 as D (5 bases). V was shortened by 1 base and J by 0 bases, with 13 bases between the two germline ends. This CDR3 has 16 amino acids. Germline assignment: CDR1 GTSNPN and CDR2 SVGIG (reference sequence). CDR3 region: CAWSALDMSSGNTIYF. The CDR3 nucleotides are TGTGCCTGGAGTGCCCTGGACATGAGCTCTGGAAACACCATATATTTT. Complete variable domain (other parts from reference TRBV30 and TRBJ1-3): SQTIHQWPATLVQPVGSPLSLECTVEGTSNPNLYWYRQAAGRGLQLLFYSVGIGQISSEVPQNLSASRPQDRQFILSSKKLLLSDSGFYLCAWSALDMSSGNTIYFGEGSWLTVV.

The chain is built from TRBV6-1 and TRBJ2-7, with a weak D call TRBD2 (5 bases). There are 15 residues in the CDR3. The V gene's germline CDR1 is MNHNS and CDR2 SASEGT. Trimming cost V 6 bases and J 4 bases, with 19 bases left between them. This CDR3 reads CASSVLRDRLYEQYF. Here the CDR3 DNA reads TGTGCCAGCAGCGTCCTACGGGATCGCCTTTACGAGCAGTACTTC.

The V and J genes are TRBV28 and TRBJ1-2; D is possibly TRBD1 (5 bases). The V gene's germline CDR1 is MDHEN and CDR2 SYDVKM. CDR3 length equals 14 residues. The V end lost 8 bases, the J end lost 1 base, and 14 bases lay between the germline ends. The DNA for the CDR3 is TGTGCCAGCCTAAACGGGGGGAGTAACTATGGCTACACCTTC. It yields the protein CASLNGGSNYGYTF.

This clone was detected only a few times. This chain uses TRBV11-3 with TRBJ1-1; TRBD1 aligns across 7 bases. Germline-derived CDR1 and CDR2 are SGHNT and YENEEA. This CDR3 comprises 15 residues. Unmatched junction bases numbered 7, after V lost 5 bases and J lost 1 base. The DNA for the CDR3 is TGTGCCAGCAGCCCCCAGGGGGGAGGGAACACTGAAGCTTTCTTT. Translation: CASSPQGGGNTEAFF. Using reference TRBV11-3 and TRBJ1-1 for the parts outside the CDR3, the full variable domain is EAGVVQSPRYKIIEKKQPVAFWCNPISGHNTLYWYLQNLGQGPELLIRYENEEAVDDSQLPKDRFSAERLKGVDSTLKIQPAELGDSAVYLCASSPQGGGNTEAFFGQGTRLTVV.